The sequence of this TCR beta chain was determined in a study of T cells after yellow fever vaccination. TCRdb reprocessed the 5' RACE reads via MiXCR and lists one record per CDR3 protein. The sample carries a few hundred thousand distinct CDR3 sequences, roughly 3.5% recorded once. Trimming took 4 bases from V and 0 from J, leaving 13 bases between them. The CDR3 runs to 16 residues. Germline V gene data show CDR1 as SEHNR and CDR2 as FQNEAQ (reference sequence). This clonotype was found many times. The sequence derives from a man younger than 35 who received the YFV17D yellow fever vaccine. The sample consisted of PBMCs, taken 15 days after the yellow fever booster vaccination. This chain connects TRBV7-9 to TRBJ2-1; D is unresolved. CDR3 protein: CASSSTHISSYNEQFF. CDR3 coding DNA: TGTGCCAGCAGCTCTACCCACATCAGCTCCTACAATGAGCAGTTCTTC.